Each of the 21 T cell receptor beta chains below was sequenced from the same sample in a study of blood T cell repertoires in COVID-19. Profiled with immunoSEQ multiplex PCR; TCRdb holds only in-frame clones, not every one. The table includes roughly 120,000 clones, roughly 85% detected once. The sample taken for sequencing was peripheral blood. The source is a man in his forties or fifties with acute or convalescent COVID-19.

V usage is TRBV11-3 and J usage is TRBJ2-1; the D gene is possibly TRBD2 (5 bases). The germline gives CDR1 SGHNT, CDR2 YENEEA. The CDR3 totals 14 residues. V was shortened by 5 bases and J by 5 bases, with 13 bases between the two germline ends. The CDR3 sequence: CASSARTGNNEQFF. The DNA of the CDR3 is TGTGCCAGCAGCGCCCGGACGGGAAACAATGAGCAGTTCTTC.

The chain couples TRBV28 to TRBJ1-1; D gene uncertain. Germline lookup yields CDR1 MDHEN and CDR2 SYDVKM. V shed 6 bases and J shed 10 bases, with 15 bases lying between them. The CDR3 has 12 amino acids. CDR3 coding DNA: TGTGCCAGCAGCGAAACCCCCCCCGGAGCTTTCTTT. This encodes CASSETPPGAFF.

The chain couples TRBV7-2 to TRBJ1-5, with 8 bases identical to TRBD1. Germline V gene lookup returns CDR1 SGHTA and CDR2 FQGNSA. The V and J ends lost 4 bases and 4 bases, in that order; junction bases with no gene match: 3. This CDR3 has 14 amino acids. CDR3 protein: CASSSWTGNQPQHF. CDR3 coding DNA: TGTGCCAGCAGCTCGTGGACAGGGAATCAGCCCCAGCATTTT.

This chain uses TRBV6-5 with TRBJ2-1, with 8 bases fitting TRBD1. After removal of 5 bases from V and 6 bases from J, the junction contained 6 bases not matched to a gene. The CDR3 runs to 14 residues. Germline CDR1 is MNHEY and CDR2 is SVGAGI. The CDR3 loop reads CASSPGGEGNEQFF. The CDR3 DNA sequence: TGTGCCAGCAGTCCAGGGGGCGAAGGCAATGAGCAGTTCTTC.

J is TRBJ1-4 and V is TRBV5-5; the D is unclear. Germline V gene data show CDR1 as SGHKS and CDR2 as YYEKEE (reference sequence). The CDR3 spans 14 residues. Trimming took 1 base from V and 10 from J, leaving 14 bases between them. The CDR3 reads CASSLKLMNGKLFF. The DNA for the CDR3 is TGTGCCAGCAGCTTGAAGTTAATGAACGGAAAACTGTTTTTT.

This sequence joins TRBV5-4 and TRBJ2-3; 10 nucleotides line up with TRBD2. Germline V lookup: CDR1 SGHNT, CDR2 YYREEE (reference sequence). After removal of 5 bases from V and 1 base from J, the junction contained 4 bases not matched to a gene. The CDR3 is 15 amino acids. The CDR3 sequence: CASRQAGGRTDTQYF. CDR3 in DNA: TGTGCCAGCAGACAAGCGGGAGGGCGCACAGATACGCAGTATTTT.

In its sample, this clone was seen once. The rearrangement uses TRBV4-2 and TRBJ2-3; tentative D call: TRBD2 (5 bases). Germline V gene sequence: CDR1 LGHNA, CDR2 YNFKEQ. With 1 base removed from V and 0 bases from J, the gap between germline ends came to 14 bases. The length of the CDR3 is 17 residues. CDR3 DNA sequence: TGTGCCAGCAGCCAAGGACGAGGGTTCTCTAGCACAGATACGCAGTATTTT. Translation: CASSQGRGFSSTDTQYF.

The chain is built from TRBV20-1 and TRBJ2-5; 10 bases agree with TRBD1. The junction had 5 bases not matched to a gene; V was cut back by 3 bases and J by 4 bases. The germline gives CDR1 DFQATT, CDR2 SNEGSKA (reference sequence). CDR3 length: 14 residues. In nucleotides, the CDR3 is TGCAGTGCTAGTCCGGGACAGGGGTTAGAGACCCAGTACTTC. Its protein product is CSASPGQGLETQYF.

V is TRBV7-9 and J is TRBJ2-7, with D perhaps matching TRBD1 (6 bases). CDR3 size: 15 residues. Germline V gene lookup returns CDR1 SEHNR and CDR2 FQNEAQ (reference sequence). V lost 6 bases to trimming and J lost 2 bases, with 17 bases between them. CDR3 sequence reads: CASRSTRTAPYEQYF. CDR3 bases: TGTGCCAGCAGATCAACTCGGACAGCGCCCTACGAGCAGTACTTC.

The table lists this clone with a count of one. For the CDR3, the DNA is TGTGCCAGCAGTTCCTTTGGCGGGAGGGAAGAGACCCAGTACTTC. Translated: CASSSFGGREETQYF. J is TRBJ2-5 and V is TRBV6-5; 9 nucleotides align to TRBD2. The CDR3 has 15 amino acids. The germline gives CDR1 MNHEY, CDR2 SVGAGI. V trimming: 4 bases; J trimming: 3 bases; junction bases outside the gene matches: 6.

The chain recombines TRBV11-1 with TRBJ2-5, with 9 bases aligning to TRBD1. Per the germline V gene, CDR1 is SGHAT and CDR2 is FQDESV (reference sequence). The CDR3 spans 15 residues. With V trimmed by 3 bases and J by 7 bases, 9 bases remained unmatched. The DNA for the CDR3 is TGTGCCAGCAGCTTCACAGGGGGCGGGGTGGTGACCCAGTACTTC. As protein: CASSFTGGGVVTQYF. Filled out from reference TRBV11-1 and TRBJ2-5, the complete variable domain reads EAEVAQSPRYKITEKSQAVAFWCDPISGHATLYWYRQILGQGPELLVQFQDESVVDDSQLPKDRFSAERLKGVDSTLKIQPAELGDSAMYLCASSFTGGGVVTQYFGPGTRLLVL.

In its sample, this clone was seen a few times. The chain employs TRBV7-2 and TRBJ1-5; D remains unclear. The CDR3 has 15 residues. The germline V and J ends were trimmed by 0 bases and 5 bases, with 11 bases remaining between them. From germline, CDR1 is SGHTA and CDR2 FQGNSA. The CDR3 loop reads CASSLAFTIDQPQHF. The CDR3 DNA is TGTGCCAGCAGCTTAGCGTTCACAATCGATCAGCCCCAGCATTTT.

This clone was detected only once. The CDR3 DNA is TGTGCCAGCAGGAAGAATCCGGGACAGGGGGATGGCTACACCTTC. This gives the protein CASRKNPGQGDGYTF. J is TRBJ1-2 and V is TRBV2, with 11 nucleotides matching TRBD1. The CDR3 loop spans 15 amino acids. The germline V gene has CDR1 SNHLY and CDR2 FYNNEI. The V gene end was trimmed by 6 bases and the J gene end by 6 bases; junction bases not matched to a gene: 9.

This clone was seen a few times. The CDR3 DNA reads as TGTGCCAGCAGTCCCCTCAAGGGACAGGACTTTTCCTACGAGCAGTACTTC. It specifies CASSPLKGQDFSYEQYF. The chain joins TRBV28 to TRBJ2-7; 8 bases are shared with TRBD1. V dropped 5 bases and J dropped 1; count of bases not matched to a gene: 13. This CDR3 has 17 residues. Germline CDR1 is MDHEN and CDR2 is SYDVKM.

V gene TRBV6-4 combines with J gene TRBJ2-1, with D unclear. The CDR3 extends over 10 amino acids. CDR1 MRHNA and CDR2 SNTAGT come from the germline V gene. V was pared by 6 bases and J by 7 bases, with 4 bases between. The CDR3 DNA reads TGTGCCAGCAGCCGTAATGAGCAGTTCTTC. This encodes CASSRNEQFF.

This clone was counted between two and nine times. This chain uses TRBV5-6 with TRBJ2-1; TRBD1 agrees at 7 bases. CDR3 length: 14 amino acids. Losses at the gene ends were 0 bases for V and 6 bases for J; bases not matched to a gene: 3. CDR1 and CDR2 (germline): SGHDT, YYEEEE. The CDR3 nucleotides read TGTGCCAGCAGCTTGGGAGACAGGGTCAATGAGCAGTTCTTC. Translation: CASSLGDRVNEQFF.

This CDR3 reads CASSSRHPEEGYTF. CDR3 nucleotides: TGTGCCAGCAGCTCAAGACATCCGGAGGAAGGCTACACCTTC. The chain combines TRBV5-8 with TRBJ1-2, with D uncertain. Germline loops: CDR1 SGHTS, CDR2 YDEGEE. V lost 3 bases to trimming and J lost 8 bases, with 17 bases between them. This CDR3 has 14 amino acids.

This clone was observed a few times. CDR3 loop: CASSQGTGPYNEQFF. CDR3 in DNA: TGTGCCAGCAGCCAAGGGACAGGGCCCTACAATGAGCAGTTCTTC. The chain links TRBV3-1 (or the pseudogene TRBV3-2) to TRBJ2-1, with 8 bases lining up with TRBD1. J lost 2 bases, V lost 1 base, and 1 base had no gene match. The CDR3 spans 15 residues. Germline V gives CDR1 LGHDT, CDR2 YNNKEL (reference sequence).

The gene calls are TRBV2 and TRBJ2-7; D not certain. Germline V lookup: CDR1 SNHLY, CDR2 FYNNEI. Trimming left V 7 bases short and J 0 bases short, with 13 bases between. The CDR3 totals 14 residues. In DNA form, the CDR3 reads TGTGCCAGCACAAAGACTTCCCACTCCTACGAGCAGTACTTC. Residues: CASTKTSHSYEQYF.

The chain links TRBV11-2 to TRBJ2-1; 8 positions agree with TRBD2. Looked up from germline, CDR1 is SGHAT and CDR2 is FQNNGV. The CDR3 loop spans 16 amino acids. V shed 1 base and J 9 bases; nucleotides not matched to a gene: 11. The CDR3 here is CASSLAWAGGGGEQFF. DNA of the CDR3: TGTGCCAGCAGCTTAGCTTGGGCGGGGGGCGGTGGTGAGCAGTTCTTC. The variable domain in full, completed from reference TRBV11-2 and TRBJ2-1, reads EAGVAQSPRYKIIEKRQSVAFWCNPISGHATLYWYQQILGQGPKLLIQFQNNGVVDDSQLPKDRFSAERLKGVDSTLKIQPAKLEDSAVYLCASSLAWAGGGGEQFFGPGTRLTVL.

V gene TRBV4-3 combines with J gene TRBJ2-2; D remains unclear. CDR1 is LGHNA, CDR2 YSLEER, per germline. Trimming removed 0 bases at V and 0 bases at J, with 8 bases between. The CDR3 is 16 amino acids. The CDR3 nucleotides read TGCGCCAGCAGCCAAGAGTACAGATCGAACACCGGGGAGCTGTTTTTT. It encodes CASSQEYRSNTGELFF.